This T cell receptor (beta chain) was identified during a study of human T cells and chemical hapten exposure. Study overall: The study traced per-sample TCR yield variation mainly to small differences in pooled library volumes.

Noted time point: healthy volunteer bleed at 6 weeks. The total RNA was obtained from whole blood that was not fractionated. Individual cDNA molecules (in the library) carried attached unique molecular identifiers. TCRdb re-called the RACE reads with MiXCR, one entry per CDR3 protein. Seen here are around 70,000 distinct CDR3 sequences, 5.5% to 7.5% observed once, and the top ten hold just under 3.5%. The CDR3 is 14 amino acids. Germline CDR1 and CDR2: SGHVS and FQNEAQ. V was clipped by 2 bases and J by 8 bases, with 12 bases between them. Study-wide results and caveats: DPC sensitization did not alter TCRs above 1 in 1000 frequency.

This clonotype was seen many times. What it recognizes is unknown. The source is a female donor in good health. Some clones in this sample may be carry-over from other donors' samples. The sequencing input was whole blood. This rearrangement joins TRBV7-8 to TRBJ1-4; D is ambiguous. In DNA, the CDR3 is TGTGCCAGCAGCTTATTACAGAATAAAGAAAAACTGTTTTTT. Translating it yields CASSLLQNKEKLFF.